The entry below gives a single TCR beta chain sequence along with its context. The record originates from a study of radiation and T cells in renal cell carcinoma. Described time point: blood 4 weeks post-SBRT, at nephrectomy. Treatment specified: 15 Gy SBRT to primary tumor, nephrectomy 4 weeks later. The tumor was a clear cell renal cell carcinoma. Germline assignment: CDR1 KGHSH and CDR2 LQKENI. Between the trimmed V and J ends, which lost 3 bases and 9 bases, there was a span of 9 bases. This CDR3 has 13 amino acids. Using immunoSEQ multiplex PCR, the repertoire was profiled, and TCRdb retains in-frame clones only, with some absent. This table holds around 100,000 clones, 84% found once.

This material consisted of blood, taken from a patient whose treatment included radiotherapy and nephrectomy. V gene TRBV18 combines with J gene TRBJ1-6, with D hard to call. The receptor was isolated from a man aged 55 to 70 with renal cell carcinoma. This chain's CDR3 is CASSPEMTSPLHF. The DNA for the CDR3 is TGTGCCAGCTCACCGGAGATGACTTCACCCCTCCACTTT.